These T cell receptor beta chains were read from a single sample in a study of CD8 T cells in Susac syndrome. From the immunoSEQ multiplex PCR reads, TCRdb called clonotypes with MiXCR, one entry per CDR3 protein. The sample includes 150,000 to 200,000 distinct CDR3 sequences, approximately 95% of them seen just once. Source material: CD8+ T cells from PBMCs. The receptors shown here come from a human donor with multiple sclerosis. Both conserved end residues are part of each CDR3. Fields, in order: V gene, J gene, clone size, D gene, CDR3 DNA, CDR3 protein. D genes are given only for firm matches. Only part of the rows carry a size: once, few, many, or a class if the clone is expanded.

V: TRBV29-1
J: TRBJ1-5
size: -
D: -
DNA: TGCAGCGTTGAAGATCGTGGAAGGGGGACCGAAGGCAATCAGCCCCAGCATTTT
CDR3: CSVEDRGRGTEGNQPQHF

V: TRBV20-1
J: TRBJ2-1
size: once
D: -
DNA: TGCAGTGCTATCTCCGGGGAGAACTCCTACAATGAGCAGTTCTTC
CDR3: CSAISGENSYNEQFF

V: TRBV2
J: TRBJ2-4
size: -
D: -
DNA: TGTGCCACTATCGTCAGTCCAGCCAAAAACATTCAGTACTTC
CDR3: CATIVSPAKNIQYF

V: TRBV6-1
J: TRBJ1-1
size: once
D: -
DNA: TGTGCCAGCAGTCCTCTTACGAGTGAGCTAACGGTTGAAGCTTTCTTT
CDR3: CASSPLTSELTVEAFF

V: TRBV11-2
J: TRBJ1-2
size: -
D: -
DNA: TGTGCCAGCAGCTTAGTACCTAACTATGGCTACACCTTC
CDR3: CASSLVPNYGYTF

V: TRBV6-5
J: TRBJ2-1
size: -
D: -
DNA: TGTGCCAGCAGTTACAGGATTGATGCGGAGCAGTTCTTC
CDR3: CASSYRIDAEQFF

V: TRBV5-1
J: TRBJ2-1
size: -
D: TRBD2
DNA: TGCGCCAGCAGGCCCCTAGCGGGAGGGCCACAGTTCTTC
CDR3: CASRPLAGGPQFF

V: TRBV29-1
J: TRBJ2-7
size: -
D: TRBD1
DNA: TGCAGCGTTGGGGGGACAGGGCGGTCCTACGAGCAGTACTTC
CDR3: CSVGGTGRSYEQYF

V: TRBV20-1
J: TRBJ2-1
size: once
D: -
DNA: TGCAGTGCTAGTGGGTGGAAGACTGGGGATGAGCAGTTCTTC
CDR3: CSASGWKTGDEQFF

V: TRBV6-5
J: TRBJ1-5
size: -
D: -
DNA: TGTGCCAGCGGTGCCGAGGCAGATAATCAGCCCCAGCATTTT
CDR3: CASGAEADNQPQHF

V: TRBV13
J: TRBJ2-7
size: -
D: -
DNA: TGTGCCAGCCAACAAAACAACTACGAGCAGTACTTC
CDR3: CASQQNNYEQYF

V: TRBV30
J: TRBJ1-1
size: -
D: -
DNA: TGTGCCTGGAGTGTCGGAGTGGTTACAGTGAACACTGAAGCTTTCTTT
CDR3: CAWSVGVVTVNTEAFF

V: TRBV12-3/TRBV12-4
J: TRBJ2-7
size: -
D: TRBD1
DNA: TGTGCCAGCAGTAAGGACAGGGGACGGGACTACGAGCAGTACTTC
CDR3: CASSKDRGRDYEQYF

V: TRBV2
J: TRBJ2-3
size: -
D: -
DNA: TGTGCCAGCACCGAGGGGGACCTCACAGATACGCAGTATTTT
CDR3: CASTEGDLTDTQYF

V: TRBV3-1
J: TRBJ2-1
size: -
D: -
DNA: TGTGCCAGCAGCCCGGGACTCAATACGGAGCAGTTCTTC
CDR3: CASSPGLNTEQFF

V: TRBV29-1
J: TRBJ2-2
size: -
D: -
DNA: TGCAGCGTCCCGGAAACCACCGGGGAGCTGTTTTTT
CDR3: CSVPETTGELFF

V: TRBV28
J: TRBJ2-1
size: -
D: TRBD1
DNA: TGTGCCAGCAGTCTGGGACAGGGCCGAAATGAGCAGTTCTTC
CDR3: CASSLGQGRNEQFF

V: TRBV20-1
J: TRBJ2-3
size: -
D: TRBD2
DNA: TGCAGTGCTACGGAACTAGCGGGGAGAAGTAGCACAGATACGCAGTATTTT
CDR3: CSATELAGRSSTDTQYF

V: TRBV20-1
J: TRBJ2-3
size: once
D: -
DNA: TGCAGTGCTATACCAGTACGAACCACAGATACGCAGTATTTT
CDR3: CSAIPVRTTDTQYF

V: TRBV14
J: TRBJ2-3
size: -
D: -
DNA: TGTGCCAGCAGCCAAGAATTCGCGAACACAGATACGCAGTATTTT
CDR3: CASSQEFANTDTQYF

V: TRBV5-1
J: TRBJ1-5
size: -
D: TRBD1
DNA: TGCGCCAGCAGCCCCACGGGGACAGCTGCCCAGCCCCAGCATTTT
CDR3: CASSPTGTAAQPQHF

V: TRBV28
J: TRBJ1-1
size: once
D: TRBD1
DNA: TGTGCCAGTCAGGGGGAGTACACTGAAGCTTTCTTT
CDR3: CASQGEYTEAFF

V: TRBV12-3/TRBV12-4
J: TRBJ2-3
size: once
D: TRBD2
DNA: TGTGCCAGCAGTTTTGTTAGCGGGAGTTATACGCAGTATTTT
CDR3: CASSFVSGSYTQYF

V: TRBV4-1
J: TRBJ1-5
size: once
D: -
DNA: TGCGCCAGCAGCCAAGACGGGGATCCTCAGCCCCAGCATTTT
CDR3: CASSQDGDPQPQHF

V: TRBV20-1
J: TRBJ2-7
size: few
D: TRBD1
DNA: TGCAGTGCTAGAGAGCGACAGGGTTACGAGCAGTACTTC
CDR3: CSARERQGYEQYF

V: TRBV28
J: TRBJ2-1
size: -
D: -
DNA: TGTGCCAGCAGCCACCAACGTTCCCGGACTGATGAGCAGTTCTTC
CDR3: CASSHQRSRTDEQFF